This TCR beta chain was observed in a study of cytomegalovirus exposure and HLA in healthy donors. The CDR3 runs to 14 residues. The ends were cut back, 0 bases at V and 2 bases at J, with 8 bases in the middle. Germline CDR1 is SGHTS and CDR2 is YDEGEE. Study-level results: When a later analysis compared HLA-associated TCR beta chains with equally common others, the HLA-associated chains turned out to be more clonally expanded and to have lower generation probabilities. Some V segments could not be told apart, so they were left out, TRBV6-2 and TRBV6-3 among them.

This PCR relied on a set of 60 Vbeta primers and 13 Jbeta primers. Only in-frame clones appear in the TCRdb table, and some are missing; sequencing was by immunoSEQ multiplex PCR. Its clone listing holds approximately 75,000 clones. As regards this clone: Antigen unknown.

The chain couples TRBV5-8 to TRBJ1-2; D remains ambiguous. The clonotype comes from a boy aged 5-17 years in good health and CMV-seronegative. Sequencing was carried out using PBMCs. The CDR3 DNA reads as TGTGCCAGCAGCTTGGGGAGGGTCAACTATGGCTACACCTTC. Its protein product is CASSLGRVNYGYTF.